This T cell receptor (beta chain) was retrieved from a study of Ad26.COV2.S vaccination and SARS-CoV-2 variants. Treatment specified: around 19 received Ad26.COV2.S at low or high dose, single or two shots; about 5 received placebo; per-sample allocation not given. The samples were gathered on day 63 after the first injection of vaccine or placebo. Germline CDR1 SGHTA, CDR2 FQGNSA. The CDR3 has 15 amino acids. Trimming pared 0 bases from V and 1 base from J, leaving 7 bases between. Method: immunoSEQ multiplex PCR; TCRdb's copy keeps in-frame clones and lacks some. The table includes 300,000 to 500,000 clones, 80% to 90% detected once.

The sample in question was peripheral blood, obtained in a trial of Ad26.COV2.S vaccine versus placebo. The clonotype originates from a person between 18 and 65 years old who received the Ad26.COV2.S COVID-19 vaccine or a placebo. The V gene is TRBV7-2, the J gene TRBJ1-3; TRBD1 is a possible D gene (6 bases). In DNA, the CDR3 is TGTGCCAGCAGCTTAGCAGGGGGTTCTGGAAACACCATATATTTT. Residues: CASSLAGGSGNTIYF.